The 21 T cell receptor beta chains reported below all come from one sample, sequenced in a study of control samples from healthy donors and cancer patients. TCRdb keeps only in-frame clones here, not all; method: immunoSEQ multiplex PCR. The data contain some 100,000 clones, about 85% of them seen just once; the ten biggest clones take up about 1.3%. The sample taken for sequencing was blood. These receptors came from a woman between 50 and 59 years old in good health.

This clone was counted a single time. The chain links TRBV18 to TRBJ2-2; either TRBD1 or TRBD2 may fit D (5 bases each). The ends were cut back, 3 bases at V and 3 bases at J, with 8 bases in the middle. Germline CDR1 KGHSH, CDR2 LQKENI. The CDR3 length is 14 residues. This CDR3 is CASSPGTDTGELFF. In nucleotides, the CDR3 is TGTGCCAGCTCACCTGGGACGGACACCGGGGAGCTGTTTTTT.

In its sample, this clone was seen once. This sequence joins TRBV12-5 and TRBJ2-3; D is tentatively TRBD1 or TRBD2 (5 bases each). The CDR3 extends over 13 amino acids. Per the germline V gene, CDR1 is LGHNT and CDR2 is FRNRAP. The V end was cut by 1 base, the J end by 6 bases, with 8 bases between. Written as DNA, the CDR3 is TGTGCTAGTGGTTTGGACGAGGGGGATACGCAGTATTTT. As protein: CASGLDEGDTQYF.

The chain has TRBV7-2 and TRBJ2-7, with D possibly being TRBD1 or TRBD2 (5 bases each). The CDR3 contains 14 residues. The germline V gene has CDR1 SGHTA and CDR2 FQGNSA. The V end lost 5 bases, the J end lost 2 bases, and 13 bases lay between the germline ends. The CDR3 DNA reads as TGTGCCAGCAGCGCCTCCGGGACCACCTACGAGCAGTACTTC. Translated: CASSASGTTYEQYF.

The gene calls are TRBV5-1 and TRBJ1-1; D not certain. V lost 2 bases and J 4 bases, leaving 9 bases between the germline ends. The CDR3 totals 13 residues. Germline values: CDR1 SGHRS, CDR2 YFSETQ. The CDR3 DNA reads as TGCGCCAGCAGCTTTCTAGAGGGCACTGAAGCTTTCTTT. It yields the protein CASSFLEGTEAFF. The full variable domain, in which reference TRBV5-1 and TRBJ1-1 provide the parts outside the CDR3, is KAGVTQTPRYLIKTRGQQVTLSCSPISGHRSVSWYQQTPGQGLQFLFEYFSETQRNKGNFPGRFSGRQFSNSRSEMNVSTLELGDSALYLCASSFLEGTEAFFGQGTRLTVV.

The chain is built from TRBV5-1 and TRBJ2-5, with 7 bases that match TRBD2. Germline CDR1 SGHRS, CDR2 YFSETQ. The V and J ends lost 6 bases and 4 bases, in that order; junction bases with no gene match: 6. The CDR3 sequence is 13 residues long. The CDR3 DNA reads TGCGCCAGCAACTTTGGGGAGGGAGAGACCCAGTACTTC. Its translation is CASNFGEGETQYF.

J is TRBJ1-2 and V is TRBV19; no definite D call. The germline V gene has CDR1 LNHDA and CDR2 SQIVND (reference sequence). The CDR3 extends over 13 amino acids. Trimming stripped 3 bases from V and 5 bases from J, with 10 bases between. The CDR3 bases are TGTGCCAGTAGTATTGAGGCGGGGTATGGCTACACCTTC. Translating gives CASSIEAGYGYTF.

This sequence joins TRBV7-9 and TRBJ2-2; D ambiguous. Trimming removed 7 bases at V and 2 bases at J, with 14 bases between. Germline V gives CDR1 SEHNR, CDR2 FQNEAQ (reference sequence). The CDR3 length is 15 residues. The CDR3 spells CASIDPRSNTGELFF. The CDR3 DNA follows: TGTGCCAGCATTGACCCGAGGTCCAACACCGGGGAGCTGTTTTTT.

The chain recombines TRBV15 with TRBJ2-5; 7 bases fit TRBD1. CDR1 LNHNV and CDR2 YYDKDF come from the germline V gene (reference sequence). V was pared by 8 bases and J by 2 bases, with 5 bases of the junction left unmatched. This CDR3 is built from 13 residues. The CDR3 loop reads CATSWDRQETQYF. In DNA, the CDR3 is TGTGCCACCTCGTGGGACAGACAAGAGACCCAGTACTTC.

CDR3 residues: CASSYSWNTEAFF. CDR3 DNA: TGTGCCAGCAGTTACTCATGGAACACTGAAGCTTTCTTT. V and J are TRBV6-5 and TRBJ1-1; no firm D call. The germline CDR1 and CDR2 sequences are MNHEY and SVGAGI. V was shortened by 0 bases and J by 1 base, with 3 bases between the two germline ends. This CDR3 comprises 13 residues.

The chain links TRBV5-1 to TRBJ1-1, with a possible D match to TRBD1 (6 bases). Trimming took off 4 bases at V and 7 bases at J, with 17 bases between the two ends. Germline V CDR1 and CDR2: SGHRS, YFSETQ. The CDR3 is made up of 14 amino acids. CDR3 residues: CASSRNRDLGEAFF. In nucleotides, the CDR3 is TGCGCCAGCAGCCGTAACAGGGATTTGGGTGAAGCTTTCTTT.

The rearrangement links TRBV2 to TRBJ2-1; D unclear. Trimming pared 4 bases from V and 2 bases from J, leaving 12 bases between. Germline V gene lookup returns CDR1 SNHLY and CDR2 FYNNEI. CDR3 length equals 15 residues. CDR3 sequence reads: CASSVLIPTYNEQFF. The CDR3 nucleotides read TGTGCCAGCAGTGTCCTGATACCTACCTACAATGAGCAGTTCTTC.

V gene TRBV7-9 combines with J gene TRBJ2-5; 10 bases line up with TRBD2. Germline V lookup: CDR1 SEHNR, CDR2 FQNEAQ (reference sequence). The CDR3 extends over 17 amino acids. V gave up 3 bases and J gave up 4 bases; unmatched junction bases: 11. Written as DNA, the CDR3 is TGTGCCAGCAGCTTTGGTCTAGCGGGAGTCGCGGCAGAGACCCAGTACTTC. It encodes CASSFGLAGVAAETQYF.

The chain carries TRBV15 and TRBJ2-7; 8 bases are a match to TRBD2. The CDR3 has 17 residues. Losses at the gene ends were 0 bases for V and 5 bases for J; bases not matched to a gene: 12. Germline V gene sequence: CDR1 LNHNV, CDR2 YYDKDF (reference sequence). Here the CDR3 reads CATSRDQGTSMWDEQYF. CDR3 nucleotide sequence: TGTGCCACCAGCAGAGATCAAGGGACTAGTATGTGGGACGAGCAGTACTTC.

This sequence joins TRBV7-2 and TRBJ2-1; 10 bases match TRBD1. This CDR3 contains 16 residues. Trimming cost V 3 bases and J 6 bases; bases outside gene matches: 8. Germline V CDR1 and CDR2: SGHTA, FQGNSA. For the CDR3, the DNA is TGTGCCAGCAGCTTCCGGCGAGGACAGGGGGGCAATGAGCAGTTCTTC. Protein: CASSFRRGQGGNEQFF.

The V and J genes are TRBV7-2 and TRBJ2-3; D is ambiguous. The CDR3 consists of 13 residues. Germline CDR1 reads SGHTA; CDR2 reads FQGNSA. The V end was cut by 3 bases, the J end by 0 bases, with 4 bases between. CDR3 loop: CASSFPSTDTQYF. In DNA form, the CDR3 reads TGTGCCAGCAGCTTCCCTAGCACAGATACGCAGTATTTT.

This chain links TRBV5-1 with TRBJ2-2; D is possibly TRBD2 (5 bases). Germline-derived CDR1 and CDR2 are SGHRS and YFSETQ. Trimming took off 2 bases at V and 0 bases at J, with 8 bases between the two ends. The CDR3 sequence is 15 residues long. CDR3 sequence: CASSFAGANTGELFF. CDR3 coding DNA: TGCGCCAGCAGCTTCGCGGGTGCGAACACCGGGGAGCTGTTTTTT.

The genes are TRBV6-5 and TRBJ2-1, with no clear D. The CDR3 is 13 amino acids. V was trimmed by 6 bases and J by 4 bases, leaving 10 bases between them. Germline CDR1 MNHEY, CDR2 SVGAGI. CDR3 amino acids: CASRGDLYNEQFF. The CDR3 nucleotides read TGTGCCAGCAGGGGCGATTTGTACAATGAGCAGTTCTTC.

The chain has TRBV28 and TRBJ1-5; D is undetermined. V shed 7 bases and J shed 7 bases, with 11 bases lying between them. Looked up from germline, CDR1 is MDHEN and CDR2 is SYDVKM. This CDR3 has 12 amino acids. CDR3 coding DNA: TGTGCCAGCACCCCTCCCGCCCAGCCCCAGCATTTT. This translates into CASTPPAQPQHF.

Here the CDR3 DNA reads TGTGCCAGCCGACAGGTCTCTGGGGCCAACGTCCTGACTTTC. This gives the protein CASRQVSGANVLTF. This chain joins TRBV11-2 and TRBJ2-6; D is perhaps TRBD1 (6 bases). Germline lookup yields CDR1 SGHAT and CDR2 FQNNGV. V gave up 8 bases and J gave up 0 bases, with 8 bases separating them. This CDR3 has 14 amino acids.

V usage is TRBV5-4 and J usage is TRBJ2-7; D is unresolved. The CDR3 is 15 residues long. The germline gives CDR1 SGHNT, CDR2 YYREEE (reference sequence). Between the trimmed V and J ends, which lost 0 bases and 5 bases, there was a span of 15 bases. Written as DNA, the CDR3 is TGTGCCAGCAGCTTGGAATTGTTATCGGCACACGAGCAGTACTTC. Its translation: CASSLELLSAHEQYF.

The CDR3 bases are TGTGCCAGCAGTTGGACTAGCGGGGGGCAAGAGACCCAGTACTTC. Its translation: CASSWTSGGQETQYF. V usage is TRBV2 and J usage is TRBJ2-5; 14 nucleotides align to TRBD2. Germline V lookup: CDR1 SNHLY, CDR2 FYNNEI. This CDR3 is built from 15 residues. The trim removed 5 bases at V and 2 bases at J, leaving 1 base unmatched. Full variable domain (missing parts from reference TRBV2 and TRBJ2-5): EPEVTQTPSHQVTQMGQEVILRCVPISNHLYFYWYRQILGQKVEFLVSFYNNEISEKSEIFDDQFSVERPDGSNFTLKIRSTKLEDSAMYFCASSWTSGGQETQYFGPGTRLLVL.